This T cell receptor (beta chain) was retrieved from a study of blood T cell repertoires in COVID-19. Clones were read by immunoSEQ multiplex PCR, and TCRdb kept only the in-frame ones, dropping some. Of approximately 190,000 clones in the sample, around 80% are singletons; the top ten hold roughly 7.1%. Germline CDR1 reads MNHEY; CDR2 reads SMNVEV (reference sequence). With 0 bases clipped from V and 0 bases from J, the junction kept 8 bases outside the gene matches. The CDR3 sequence is 18 residues long. The source material was peripheral blood. The rearrangement links TRBV27 to TRBJ2-3; 8 bases fit TRBD2. The receptor comes from a woman aged 55-75 years with COVID-19, enrolled during active disease. The CDR3 sequence: CASSLSALLAGSTDTQYF. The CDR3 coding sequence is TGTGCCAGCAGTTTATCGGCGTTATTAGCGGGGAGCACAGATACGCAGTATTTT.